A single sample is the source of the 18 T cell receptor beta chains below, sequenced in a study of breast tumors, draining lymph nodes, adjacent tissues. TCRdb ran MiXCR on the multiplex PCR reads and lists one entry per CDR3 protein. The profile shows approximately 210,000 distinct CDR3 sequences, less than 40% of them singletons. Breast cancer patients provided tissue from their axillary draining lymph nodes. Sequenced input: axillary lymph node tissue. Receptors were obtained from a female donor with breast cancer. Some clones in this sample may be carry-over from other donors' samples.

In this sample, this clonotype turned up many times. The chain joins TRBV7-2 to TRBJ2-2, with 9 bases matching TRBD1. This CDR3 spans 16 amino acids. Germline V gene lookup returns CDR1 SGHTA and CDR2 FQGNSA. V dropped 5 bases and J dropped 4; count of bases not matched to a gene: 8. Here the CDR3 DNA reads TGTGCCAGCAGCAGAGAACAGGGGGCTCTCACCGGGGAGCTGTTTTTT. Encoded protein: CASSREQGALTGELFF.

This clonotype is medium-sized by share. CDR3 sequence: CATSRDFRTNSPLHF. DNA of the CDR3: TGTGCCACCAGCAGAGATTTTCGGACCAATTCACCCCTCCACTTT. The rearrangement joins TRBV15 to TRBJ1-6; D gene unclear. Trimming pared 0 bases from V and 7 bases from J, leaving 10 bases between. The length of the CDR3 is 15 residues. Per the germline V gene, CDR1 is LNHNV and CDR2 is YYDKDF (reference sequence).

This clonotype has at least ten counts. The V call is TRBV19, the J call TRBJ2-2, with 15 bases lining up with TRBD2. The V gene's germline CDR1 is LNHDA and CDR2 SQIVND (reference sequence). The length of the CDR3 is 17 residues. V gave up 5 bases and J gave up 5 bases; unmatched junction bases: 6. In DNA, the CDR3 is TGTGCCAGTAGTCTATGGACTAGCGGGAGGGTTACCGGGGAGCTGTTTTTT. Its translation: CASSLWTSGRVTGELFF.

This clonotype was observed once. The chain links TRBV6-5 to TRBJ2-2, with 9 bases aligning to TRBD1. The germline V gene has CDR1 MNHEY and CDR2 SVGAGI. The J segment lost 8 bases and the V segment lost 4 bases, leaving 5 bases of the junction unmatched. This CDR3 spans 14 amino acids. CDR3 residues: CASSLDRGLGELFF. CDR3 bases: TGTGCCAGCAGTTTGGACAGGGGATTAGGGGAGCTGTTTTTT.

The table lists this clonotype with many counts. The CDR3, as DNA: TGTGCCAGCAGCGGCCCGGTGGGTCAGCCCCAGCATTTT. Translated, it gives CASSGPVGQPQHF. The chain combines TRBV11-2 with TRBJ1-5; D unresolved. CDR1 and CDR2 (germline): SGHAT, FQNNGV. The V end was cut by 5 bases, the J end by 6 bases, with 11 bases between. CDR3 size: 13 residues.

The table lists this clonotype with a few counts. A read error is possible here, since a much larger clone lies one base away. The V call is TRBV6-1, the J call TRBJ1-2; 8 positions match TRBD1. Trimming cost V 7 bases and J 5 bases; bases outside gene matches: 3. Germline V CDR1 and CDR2: MNHNS, SASEGT. The CDR3 has 12 amino acids. The CDR3 DNA is TGTGCCAGCACCCGGACAGGGTATGGCTACACCTTC. Translation gives CASTRTGYGYTF.

This clonotype has ten or more counts. A single base separates this from a much larger clone, so it may be a read error. The chain employs TRBV20-1 and TRBJ2-5; TRBD2 is a possible D gene (6 bases). The CDR3 contains 12 residues. Germline V gene sequence: CDR1 DFQATT, CDR2 SNEGSKA (reference sequence). The CDR3 loop is CSVGGSEETPYF. The CDR3 coding sequence is TGCAGTGTGGGAGGTTCGGAGGAGACCCCGTACTTC.

A note on this clonotype: Since a much larger clone is just one base distant, this may be a read error. V and J are TRBV9 and TRBJ2-7, with D perhaps assigned TRBD1 or TRBD2 (5 bases each). This CDR3 comprises 14 residues. Germline-derived CDR1 and CDR2 are SGDLS and YYNGEE. CDR3 sequence reads: CASSRLRDGYEQSF. The CDR3 bases are TGTGCCAGCAGCCGTCTCCGGGACGGGTACGAGCAGTCCTTC.

This clonotype was seen repeatedly, ten times or more. The chain uses TRBV4-1 and TRBJ2-1; 7 nucleotides match TRBD2. The CDR3 totals 16 residues. V trimming: 1 base; J trimming: 4 bases; junction bases outside the gene matches: 7. Germline V gives CDR1 MGHRA, CDR2 YSYEKL. The DNA of the CDR3 is TGCGCCAGCAGCCAAGTTGGCGGGAGTTTTTACAATGAGCAGTTCTTC. Amino acid sequence: CASSQVGGSFYNEQFF.

About this clonotype itself: At one of its ends the junction is not consistent with the germline gene, which may arise from a read error. The chain is built from TRBV6-1 and TRBJ1-2; D remains ambiguous. CDR3 length: 14 amino acids. The germline V gene has CDR1 MNHNS and CDR2 SASEGT. The CDR3, as DNA: TGTGCCAGCAGTCAAGGCAGAGCTAACTATGGCTGCACCTTC. Residues: CASSQGRANYGCTF.

The V call is TRBV18, the J call TRBJ2-3; 7 bases fit TRBD2. This CDR3 is 13 amino acids long. Germline V gene lookup returns CDR1 KGHSH and CDR2 LQKENI. J was trimmed by 11 bases and V by 6 bases; bases with no gene match: 11. CDR3 amino acids: CASSRGSSNEQYF. CDR3 DNA: TGTGCCAGCTCCCGCGGGAGCAGCAATGAGCAGTATTTT.

Concerning this clonotype itself: The junction and the germline gene differ at one end; a read error may be behind it. This CDR3 is CATSRGTTIYF. CDR3 DNA sequence: TGTGCCACCAGCAGAGGAACCACCATATATTTT. This sequence joins TRBV15 and TRBJ1-3, with D unclear. This CDR3 region has 11 residues. The germline V gene has CDR1 LNHNV and CDR2 YYDKDF (reference sequence).

This clonotype was detected many times. V and J are TRBV20-1 and TRBJ2-3, with 11 bases identical to TRBD2. V shed 1 base and J 6 bases; nucleotides not matched to a gene: 9. Looked up from germline, CDR1 is DFQATT and CDR2 is SNEGSKA (reference sequence). CDR3 size: 16 residues. This CDR3 is CSARGGRLAGRDTQYF. CDR3 coding DNA: TGCAGTGCTAGAGGGGGGAGACTAGCGGGGCGGGATACGCAGTATTTT.

This clonotype has just a few counts. The chain has TRBV15 and TRBJ1-1, with 8 bases fitting TRBD1. Germline V gene sequence: CDR1 LNHNV, CDR2 YYDKDF (reference sequence). This CDR3 is built from 16 residues. The junction had 9 bases not matched to a gene; V was cut back by 3 bases and J by 3 bases. The CDR3 protein is CATSRAGTGIHTEAFF. The CDR3, as DNA: TGTGCCACCAGCAGGGCTGGGACAGGAATTCACACTGAAGCTTTCTTT.

This chain links TRBV5-1 with TRBJ2-3; the match to TRBD2 covers 8 bases. This CDR3 has 15 residues. With V trimmed by 0 bases and J by 7 bases, 7 bases remained unmatched. Germline CDR1 reads SGHRS; CDR2 reads YFSETQ. CDR3 protein: CASSLVAGSTHTQYF. DNA for the CDR3: TGCGCCAGCAGCTTGGTAGCGGGATCCACGCATACGCAGTATTTT. The full variable domain, its missing parts supplied by reference TRBV5-1 and TRBJ2-3, is KAGVTQTPRYLIKTRGQQVTLSCSPISGHRSVSWYQQTPGQGLQFLFEYFSETQRNKGNFPGRFSGRQFSNSRSEMNVSTLELGDSALYLCASSLVAGSTHTQYFGPGTRLTVL.

This clonotype has a handful of counts. A much more abundant neighbour one base away suggests this may be a read error. The J gene is TRBJ2-1, the V gene TRBV7-9, with a possible D match to TRBD2 (7 bases). Germline V lookup: CDR1 SEHNR, CDR2 FQNEAQ (reference sequence). With 7 bases removed from V and 11 bases from J, the gap between germline ends came to 30 bases. The CDR3 has 17 amino acids. CDR3 in amino acids: CASTRTDRTRGRNQQFF. In DNA form, the CDR3 reads TGTGCCAGCACCAGGACAGATCGGACTAGGGGTAGGAATCAGCAGTTCTTC.

This clonotype has at least ten counts. V and J are TRBV11-2 and TRBJ2-2; D is unclear. The germline CDR1 and CDR2 sequences are SGHAT and FQNNGV. This CDR3 comprises 12 residues. V lost 5 bases and J lost 1, with 2 bases in between. CDR3 loop: CASSLNTGELFF. CDR3 DNA sequence: TGTGCCAGCAGCCTGAACACCGGGGAGCTGTTTTTT.

Many counts were recorded for this clonotype. The V call is TRBV5-6, the J call TRBJ2-7; D might be TRBD1 (5 bases). This CDR3 comprises 14 residues. Trimming removed 2 bases at V and 3 bases at J, with 12 bases between. The germline V gene has CDR1 SGHDT and CDR2 YYEEEE. CDR3 residues: CASSFQGNGYEQYF. The CDR3 nucleotides are TGTGCCAGCAGCTTCCAGGGAAATGGCTACGAGCAGTACTTC. Full variable domain (rest looked up from reference TRBV5-6 and TRBJ2-7): DAGVTQSPTHLIKTRGQQVTLRCSPKSGHDTVSWYQQALGQGPQFIFQYYEEEERQRGNFPDRFSGHQFPNYSSELNVNALLLGDSALYLCASSFQGNGYEQYFGPGTRLTVT.